This T cell receptor beta chain was identified during a study of HIV-infected patients and healthy controls. Comments on this clonotype: Its antigen is unknown.

Reverse transcription used 500 to 550 ng RNA and constant-region primers for alpha and beta. Each of the alpha and beta chains got its own library through chain-specific third strand synthesis with indices. The SP2 site served as the priming point for second strand synthesis. TCRdb fed the 5' RACE reads into MiXCR, producing one record per CDR3 protein. The sample lists roughly 3,900 distinct CDR3 sequences; about 27% were seen once. Roughly three months, about 14 weeks, into antiretroviral therapy, follow-up blood was collected. No cell fractionation was done, so the repertoire covers all unsorted peripheral blood T cells. Peripheral blood, roughly 2.4 ml, was drawn for RNA extraction. CDR1 and CDR2 (germline): MGHRA, YSYEKL. J gave up 1 base and V 2 bases, and 12 bases lay outside the gene matches. This CDR3 region has 19 residues. Whole-study findings and limits: Mean usage of eight alpha and eight beta V genes differed significantly in HIV-infected patients versus controls. In healthy controls, MAIT alpha CDR3s were common; in HIV+ repertoires, severely depleted.

The sequencing used blood, collected during antiretroviral therapy. The chain uses TRBV4-1 and TRBJ2-3; 10 nucleotides align to TRBD1. The sequence derives from an adult with HIV infection. The CDR3 nucleotides are TGCGCCAGCAGCCAAATTCCCGAGACAGGGGGCGCGGGCACAGATACGCAGTATTTT. It translates to CASSQIPETGGAGTDTQYF.